These T cell receptor beta chains were read from a single sample in a study of technical replicates of blood from several donors. Assay used: immunoSEQ multiplex PCR; TCRdb lists only in-frame clones, some missing. The repertoire holds 95,000 to 100,000 clones, with around 95% as singletons. Sample: T cells isolated from PBMCs. Source of these receptors: a human donor in good health. The conserved cysteine and the conserved F or W are not part of the CDR3 here. The order of the fields is V gene, CDR3 protein.

>TRBV27
ASSFAGAGNQPQH
>TRBV6-6
ASSYSREDTQY
>TRBV2
ASSEQPGGIGSGTQY
>TRBV10-3
AISVSTGTTNEKLF
>TRBV15
ATSRVPPGLAGGANTDTQY
>TRBV19
ASSFETGRIGNQPQH
>TRBV6-6
ASSPTGAKPNYGYT
>TRBV10-3
AISSTGQGRGGELF
>TRBV11-2
ASSPSRGQETQY
>TRBV5-4
ASTPAGNYGYT
>TRBV7-8
ASSPTVIANTGELF
>TRBV18
ASSPRGANTEAF
>TRBV4-1
ASSQAASNEKLF